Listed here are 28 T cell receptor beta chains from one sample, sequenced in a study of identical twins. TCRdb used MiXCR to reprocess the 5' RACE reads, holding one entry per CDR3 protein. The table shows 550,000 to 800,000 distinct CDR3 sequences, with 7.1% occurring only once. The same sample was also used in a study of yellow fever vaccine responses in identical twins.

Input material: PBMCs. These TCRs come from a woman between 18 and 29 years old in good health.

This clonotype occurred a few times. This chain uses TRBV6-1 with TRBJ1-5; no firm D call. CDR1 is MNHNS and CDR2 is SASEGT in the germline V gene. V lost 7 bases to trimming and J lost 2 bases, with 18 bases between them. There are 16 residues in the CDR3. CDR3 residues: CASKSGVRVGNQPQHF. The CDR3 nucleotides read TGTGCCAGCAAGTCCGGGGTTCGTGTTGGCAATCAGCCCCAGCATTTT.

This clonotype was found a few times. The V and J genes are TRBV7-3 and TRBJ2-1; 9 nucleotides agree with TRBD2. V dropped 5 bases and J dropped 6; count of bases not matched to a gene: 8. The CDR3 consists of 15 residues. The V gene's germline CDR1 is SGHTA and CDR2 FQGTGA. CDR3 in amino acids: CASSPQRTSVNEQFF. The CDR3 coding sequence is TGTGCCAGCAGCCCCCAACGGACTAGCGTCAATGAGCAGTTCTTC.

CDR3 sequence reads: CASSIEVGTDTQYF. The CDR3 region has the DNA TGCGCCAGCAGCATAGAGGTGGGCACAGATACGCAGTATTTT. The rearrangement joins TRBV5-1 to TRBJ2-3, with D unclear. The CDR3 totals 14 residues. Germline CDR1 SGHRS, CDR2 YFSETQ. Trimming took 4 bases from V and 1 from J, leaving 10 bases between them.

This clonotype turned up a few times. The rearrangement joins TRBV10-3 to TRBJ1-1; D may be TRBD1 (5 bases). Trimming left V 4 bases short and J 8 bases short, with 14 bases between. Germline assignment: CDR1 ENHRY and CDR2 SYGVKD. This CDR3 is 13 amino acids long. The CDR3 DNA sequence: TGTGCCATCAGTGGATCGGGGGATGGGGAAGCTTTCTTT. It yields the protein CAISGSGDGEAFF.

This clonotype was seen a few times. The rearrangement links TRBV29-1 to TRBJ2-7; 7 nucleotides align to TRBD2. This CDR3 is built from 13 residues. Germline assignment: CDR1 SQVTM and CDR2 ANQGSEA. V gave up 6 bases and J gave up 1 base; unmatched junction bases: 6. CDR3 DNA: TGCAGCGTGAAGGGCGGGAGTTCCTACGAGCAGTACTTC. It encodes CSVKGGSSYEQYF.

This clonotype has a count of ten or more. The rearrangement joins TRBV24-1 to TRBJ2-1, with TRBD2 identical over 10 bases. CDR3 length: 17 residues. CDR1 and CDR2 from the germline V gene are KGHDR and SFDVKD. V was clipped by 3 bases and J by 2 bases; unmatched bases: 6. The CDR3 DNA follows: TGTGCCACCAGTGATCCCCTTAGCGGGAGGACCTACAATGAGCAGTTCTTC. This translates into CATSDPLSGRTYNEQFF.

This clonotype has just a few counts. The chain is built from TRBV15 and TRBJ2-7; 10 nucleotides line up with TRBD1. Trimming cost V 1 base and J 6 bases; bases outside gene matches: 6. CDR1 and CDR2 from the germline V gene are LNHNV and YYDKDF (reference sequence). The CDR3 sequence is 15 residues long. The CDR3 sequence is CATSRVPGQGGEQYV. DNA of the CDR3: TGTGCCACCAGCAGAGTCCCCGGACAGGGGGGCGAGCAGTACGTC.

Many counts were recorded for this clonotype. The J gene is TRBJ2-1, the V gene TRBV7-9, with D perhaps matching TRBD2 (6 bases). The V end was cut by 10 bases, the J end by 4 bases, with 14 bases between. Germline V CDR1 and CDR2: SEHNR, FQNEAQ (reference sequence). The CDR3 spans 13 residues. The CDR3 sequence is CAIVARGYNEQFF. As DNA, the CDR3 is TGTGCCATTGTAGCCCGGGGGTACAATGAGCAGTTCTTC.

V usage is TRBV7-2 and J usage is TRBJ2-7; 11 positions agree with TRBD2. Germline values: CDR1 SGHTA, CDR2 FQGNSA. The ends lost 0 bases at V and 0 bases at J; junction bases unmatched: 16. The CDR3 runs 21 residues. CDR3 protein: CASSLAPLLAGEGGISYEQYF. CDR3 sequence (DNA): TGTGCCAGCAGCTTAGCCCCCCTACTAGCGGGAGAGGGGGGCATCTCCTACGAGCAGTACTTC.

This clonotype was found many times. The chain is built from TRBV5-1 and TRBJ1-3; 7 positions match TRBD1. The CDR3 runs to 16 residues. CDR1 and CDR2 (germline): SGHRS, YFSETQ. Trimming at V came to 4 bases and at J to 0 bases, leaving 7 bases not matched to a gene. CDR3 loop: CASSHGDRYSGNTIYF. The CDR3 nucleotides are TGCGCCAGCAGCCACGGGGACAGATACTCTGGAAACACCATATATTTT.

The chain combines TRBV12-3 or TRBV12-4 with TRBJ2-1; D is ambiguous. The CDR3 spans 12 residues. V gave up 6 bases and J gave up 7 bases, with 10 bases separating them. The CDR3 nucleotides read TGTGCCAGCAGGGGCAAGTGGAATGAGCAGTTCTTC. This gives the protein CASRGKWNEQFF.

The CDR3 sequence is CASSQDPIGDGTEAFF. DNA of the CDR3: TGCGCCAGCAGCCAAGATCCGATAGGGGATGGAACTGAAGCTTTCTTT. The chain has TRBV4-1 and TRBJ1-1; a possible D gene is TRBD1 (5 bases). The CDR3 covers 16 residues. V was trimmed by 0 bases and J by 5 bases, leaving 16 bases between them. Germline V gives CDR1 MGHRA, CDR2 YSYEKL.

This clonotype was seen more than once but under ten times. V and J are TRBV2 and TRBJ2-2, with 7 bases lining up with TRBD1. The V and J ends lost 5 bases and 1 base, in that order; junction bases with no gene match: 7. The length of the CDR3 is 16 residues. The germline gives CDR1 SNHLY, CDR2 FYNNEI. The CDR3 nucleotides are TGTGCCAGCAGTCGGACAGGAGTACAGAACACCGGGGAGCTGTTTTTT. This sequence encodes CASSRTGVQNTGELFF.

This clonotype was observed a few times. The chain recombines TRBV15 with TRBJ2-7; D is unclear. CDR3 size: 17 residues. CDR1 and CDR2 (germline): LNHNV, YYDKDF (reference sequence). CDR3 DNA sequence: TGTGCCACCAGCAGAGATAGTTTTAGCCCCCCTAATGACGCCAGGCACGTC. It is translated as CATSRDSFSPPNDARHV.

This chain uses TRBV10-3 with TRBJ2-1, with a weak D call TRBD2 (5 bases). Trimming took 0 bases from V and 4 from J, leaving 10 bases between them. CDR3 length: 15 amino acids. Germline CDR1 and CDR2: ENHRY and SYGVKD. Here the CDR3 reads CAISESGLSYNEQFF. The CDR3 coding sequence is TGTGCCATCAGTGAGTCAGGACTCTCTTACAATGAGCAGTTCTTC.

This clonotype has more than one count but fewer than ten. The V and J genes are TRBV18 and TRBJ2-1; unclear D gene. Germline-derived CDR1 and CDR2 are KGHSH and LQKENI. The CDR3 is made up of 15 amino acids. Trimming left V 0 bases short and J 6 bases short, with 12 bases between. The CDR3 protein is CASSPPGQAINEQFF. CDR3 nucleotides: TGTGCCAGCTCACCACCGGGTCAGGCTATCAATGAGCAGTTCTTC.

CDR3 coding DNA: TGTGCCAGCTCACCACTGGCCAGGATGAGTGGGGCCGACGGGACCCAGTACTTC. It is translated as CASSPLARMSGADGTQYF. The chain couples TRBV18 to TRBJ2-5; perhaps TRBD1 as D (5 bases). In germline, CDR1 is KGHSH, CDR2 LQKENI. V gave up 1 base and J gave up 7 bases, with 25 bases separating them. The CDR3 runs 18 residues.

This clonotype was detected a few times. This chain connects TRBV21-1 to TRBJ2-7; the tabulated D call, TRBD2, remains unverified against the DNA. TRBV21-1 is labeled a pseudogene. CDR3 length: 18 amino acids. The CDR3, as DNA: TGTGCCAACCCACGCTTTGAGACTAGCGGCCTTCCTTCCTACGAGCAGTACGTC. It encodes CANPRFETSGLPSYEQYV.

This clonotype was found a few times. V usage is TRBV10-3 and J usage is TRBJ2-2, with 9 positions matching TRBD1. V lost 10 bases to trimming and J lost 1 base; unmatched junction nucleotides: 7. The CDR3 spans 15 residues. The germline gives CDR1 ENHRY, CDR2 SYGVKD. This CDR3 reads CASHRDRVNTGELFF. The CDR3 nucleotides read TGTGCCAGCCACCGGGACAGGGTGAACACCGGGGAGCTGTTTTTT.

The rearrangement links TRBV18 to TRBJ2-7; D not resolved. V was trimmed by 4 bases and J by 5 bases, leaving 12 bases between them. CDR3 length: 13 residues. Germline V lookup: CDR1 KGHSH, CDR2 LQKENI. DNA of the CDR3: TGTGCCAGCTCACAATCGACTTGGGACGAGCAGTACGTC. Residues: CASSQSTWDEQYV.

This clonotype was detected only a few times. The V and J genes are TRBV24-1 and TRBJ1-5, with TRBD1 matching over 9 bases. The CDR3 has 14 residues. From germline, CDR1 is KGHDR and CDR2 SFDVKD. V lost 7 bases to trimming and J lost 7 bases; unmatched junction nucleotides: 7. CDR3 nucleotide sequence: TGTGCCACCAGCGAAACAGGGGGCGGACAGCCCCAGCATTTT. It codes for CATSETGGGQPQHF.

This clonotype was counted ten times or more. The CDR3 loop reads CASTRTSVSDTQYF. The CDR3 DNA reads as TGTGCCAGCACTAGGACTAGCGTATCAGATACGCAGTATTTT. The V and J genes are TRBV2 and TRBJ2-3, with TRBD2 identical over 9 bases. This CDR3 comprises 14 residues. Unmatched junction bases numbered 6, after V lost 7 bases and J lost 4 bases. Germline values: CDR1 SNHLY, CDR2 FYNNEI.

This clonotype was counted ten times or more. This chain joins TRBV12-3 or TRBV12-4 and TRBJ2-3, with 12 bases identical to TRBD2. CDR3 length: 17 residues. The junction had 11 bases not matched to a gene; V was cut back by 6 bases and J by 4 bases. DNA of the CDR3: TGTGCCAGCAGGCCTAGCGGGGGGGGCATTATCGCAGATACGCAGTATTTT. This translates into CASRPSGGGIIADTQYF.

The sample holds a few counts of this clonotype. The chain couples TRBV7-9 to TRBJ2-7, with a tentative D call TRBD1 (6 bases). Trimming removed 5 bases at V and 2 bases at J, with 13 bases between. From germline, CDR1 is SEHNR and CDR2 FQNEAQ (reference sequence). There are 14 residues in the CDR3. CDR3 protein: CASSDSQGTYEQYF. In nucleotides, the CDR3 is TGTGCCAGCAGCGACTCACAGGGAACCTACGAGCAGTACTTC.

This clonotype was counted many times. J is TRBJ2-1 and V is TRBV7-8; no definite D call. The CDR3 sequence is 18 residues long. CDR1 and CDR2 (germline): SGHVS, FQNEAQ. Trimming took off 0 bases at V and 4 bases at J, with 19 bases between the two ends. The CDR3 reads CASSLARSLASIYNEQFF. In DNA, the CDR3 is TGTGCCAGCAGCTTAGCCCGCTCATTGGCATCTATTTACAATGAGCAGTTCTTC.

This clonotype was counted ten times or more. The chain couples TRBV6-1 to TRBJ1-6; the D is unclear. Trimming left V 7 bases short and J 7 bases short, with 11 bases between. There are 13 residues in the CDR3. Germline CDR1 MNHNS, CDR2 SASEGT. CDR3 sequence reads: CASKDGENSPLHF. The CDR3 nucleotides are TGTGCCAGCAAGGACGGAGAAAATTCACCCCTCCACTTT.

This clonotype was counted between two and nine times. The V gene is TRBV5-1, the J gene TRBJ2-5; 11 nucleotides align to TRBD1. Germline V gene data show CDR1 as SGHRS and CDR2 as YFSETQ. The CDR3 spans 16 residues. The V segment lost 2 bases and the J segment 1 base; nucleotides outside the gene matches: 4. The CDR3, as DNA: TGCGCCAGCAGCTTAAATGGACAGGGGGCCCAAGAGACCCAGTACTTC. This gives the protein CASSLNGQGAQETQYF. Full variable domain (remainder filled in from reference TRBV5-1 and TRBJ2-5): KAGVTQTPRYLIKTRGQQVTLSCSPISGHRSVSWYQQTPGQGLQFLFEYFSETQRNKGNFPGRFSGRQFSNSRSEMNVSTLELGDSALYLCASSLNGQGAQETQYFGPGTRLLVL.

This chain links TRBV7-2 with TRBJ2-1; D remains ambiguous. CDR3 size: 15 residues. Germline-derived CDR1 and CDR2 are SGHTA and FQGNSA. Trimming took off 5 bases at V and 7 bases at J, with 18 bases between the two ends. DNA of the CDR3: TGTGCCAGCAGCCAGCGCGTGGGGTTTGGGAATGAGCAGTTCTTC. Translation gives CASSQRVGFGNEQFF.